This TCR beta chain was sequenced during a study of CD8 T cells in Susac syndrome. This clonotype was detected only a few times. The junction differs from germline at one of its ends, possibly a read error. The RNA, about 0.5 to 1 ug, was put through reverse transcription using random hexamers. TCRdb fed the immunoSEQ multiplex PCR reads into MiXCR, producing one record per CDR3 protein. The sample consists of about 140,000 distinct CDR3 sequences, about 95% of them appearing once. The origin of this receptor is a human donor with Susac syndrome. Sequencing input: CD4+ T cells from PBMCs.

The DNA for the CDR3 is TGTGCCAGCAGCCCCGGGACAGTCTACGAGCAGTACTTC. This gives the protein CASSPGTVYEQYF. The chain employs TRBV5-1 and TRBJ2-7; 7 bases fit TRBD1. This CDR3 region has 13 residues. Germline values: CDR1 SGHRS, CDR2 YFSETQ.